The clone carrying this TCR beta chain showed up just a few times. Its antigen is not known. These data are taken from a study of shared clonotypes between healthy human individuals. In the study overall: A couple of female and a few male donors aged 18 to 49 were enrolled.

Study-wide results and caveats: In general, naive subsets displayed greater estimated richness than memory subsets did. Limitation of the genetic and exposure-history diversity represented came from the few donors.

CDR3 length: 13 residues. Germline V gene lookup returns CDR1 ENHRY and CDR2 SYGVKD. J was trimmed by 9 bases and V by 8 bases; bases with no gene match: 11. Clones were read by immunoSEQ multiplex PCR, and TCRdb kept only the in-frame ones, dropping some. The sample holds about 1 million clones, more than 65% seen once. A split of CD4+ cells into CD45RA+ naive and CD45RA-negative memory subsets was performed. The genes are TRBV10-3 and TRBJ1-1; 8 nucleotides agree with TRBD1. This clonotype was sampled from a man aged 18 to 30 in good health. Sequencing was carried out using memory CD4+ T cells sorted from blood. Subset given: CD45RA-negative fraction. CDR3 in amino acids: CAIRFGQGNQAFF. The CDR3 region has the DNA TGTGCCATCCGATTCGGACAGGGTAATCAAGCTTTCTTT.